This T cell receptor beta chain came from a study of T cell responses to AZD1222 COVID-19 vaccine. Study conclusions and caveats: After two AZD1222 doses, spike-specific TCR breadth and depth rose versus day 0. Repertoires were collected only later (after the peak T cell response had occurred). Within unmutated variant regions lay the reported targets of nearly half of spike-specific TCRs. CD4 TCRs covered the whole spike, strongest at regions 160-218 and 743-854.

This clone has a single count. No antigen is known for it. Repertoires were generated with immunoSEQ multiplex PCR, while TCRdb's copy carries only in-frame clones and drops some. The sample has roughly 180,000 clones, about 90% seen once. The germline gives CDR1 SGHDT, CDR2 YYEEEE. V lost 1 base and J lost 7, with 12 bases in between. The CDR3 covers 13 residues. Specimen: peripheral blood, collected on day 0 of AZD1222 vaccination. This TCR came from an adult in good health. This sequence joins TRBV5-6 and TRBJ2-7; no definite D call. The CDR3 is CASSLSGFEEQYF. In nucleotides, the CDR3 is TGTGCCAGCAGCTTGTCCGGGTTTGAGGAGCAGTACTTC.